This TCR beta chain was documented in a study of shared clonotypes between healthy human individuals. Study observations and caveats: Only blood was sampled, and tissue TCR repertoires likely differ from blood ones. Only a few donors were included, so the genetic and exposure-history diversity represented was limited.

Germline loops: CDR1 SGHAT, CDR2 FQNNGV. Trimming took 6 bases from V and 3 from J, leaving 6 bases between them. The CDR3 consists of 11 residues. With regard to this clone: Its antigen is not known. This CDR3 is also generated by other DNA sequences in the sample.

Deep-level running was used for the assay. The data were produced by immunoSEQ multiplex PCR, yet TCRdb's version contains in-frame clones alone and is incomplete. The sample lists roughly 500,000 clones, 90% to 96% occurring once. Participating donors were healthy, HIV-negative adults free of recent acute infections or vaccinations. This chain joins TRBV11-2 and TRBJ2-7; D is unresolved. The sequence derives from a woman in her twenties or thirties in good health. Sequencing was carried out using naive CD4+ T cells sorted from blood. As to subset: CD45RA+ positively selected. CDR3 sequence: CASSLNYEQYF. CDR3 nucleotide sequence: TGTGCCAGCAGTTTAAACTACGAGCAGTACTTC.